This T cell receptor beta chain was captured by sequencing in a study of blood T cells in healthy people across ages. Broader study findings: PBMCs left unsorted prevented a conclusive naive versus antigen-experienced comparison.

The V end lost 3 bases, the J end lost 4 bases, and 13 bases lay between the germline ends. This CDR3 contains 14 residues. Germline CDR1 is SGHAT and CDR2 is FQNNGV. To note about this clonotype: Its antigen is still unknown.

A second PCR of 7 to 11 cycles used a sample-barcoded 5' primer and a J-beta primer mix. TCRdb used MiXCR to reprocess the 5' RACE reads, holding one entry per CDR3 protein. The table lists about 1 million distinct CDR3 sequences, more than 40% of them singletons. The sequenced sample was blood. The clonotype was recovered from a woman aged 55-69 years in good health. The V gene is TRBV11-2, the J gene TRBJ2-7; D is possibly TRBD2 (6 bases). CDR3 region: CASSFGSGYYEQYF. DNA for the CDR3: TGTGCCAGCAGCTTTGGTAGCGGTTATTACGAGCAGTACTTC.